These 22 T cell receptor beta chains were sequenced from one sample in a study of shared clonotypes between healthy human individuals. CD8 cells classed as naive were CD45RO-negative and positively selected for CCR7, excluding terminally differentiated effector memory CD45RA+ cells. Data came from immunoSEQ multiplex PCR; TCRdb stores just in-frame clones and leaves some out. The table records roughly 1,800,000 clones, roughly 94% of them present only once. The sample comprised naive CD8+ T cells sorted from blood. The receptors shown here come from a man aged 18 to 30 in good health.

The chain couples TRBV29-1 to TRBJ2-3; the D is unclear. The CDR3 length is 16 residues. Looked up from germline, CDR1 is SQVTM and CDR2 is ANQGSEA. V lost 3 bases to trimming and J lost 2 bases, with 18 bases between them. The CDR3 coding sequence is TGCAGCGTTGACCTGCTTTTCGCGGCGACCACAGATACGCAGTATTTT. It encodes CSVDLLFAATTDTQYF.

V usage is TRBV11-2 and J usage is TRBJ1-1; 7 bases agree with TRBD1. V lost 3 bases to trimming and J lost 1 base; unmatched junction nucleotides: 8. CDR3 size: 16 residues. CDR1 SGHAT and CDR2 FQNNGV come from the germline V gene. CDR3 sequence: CASSLPRDRSNTEAFF. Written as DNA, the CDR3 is TGTGCCAGCAGCTTGCCAAGGGACAGATCGAACACTGAAGCTTTCTTT.

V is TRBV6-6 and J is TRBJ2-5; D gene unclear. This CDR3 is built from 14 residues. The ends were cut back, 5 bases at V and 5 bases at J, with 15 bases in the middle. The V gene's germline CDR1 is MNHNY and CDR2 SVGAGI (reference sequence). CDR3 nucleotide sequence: TGTGCCAGCAGTCCCCCCGACGTGGCGGAGACCCAGTACTTC. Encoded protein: CASSPPDVAETQYF.

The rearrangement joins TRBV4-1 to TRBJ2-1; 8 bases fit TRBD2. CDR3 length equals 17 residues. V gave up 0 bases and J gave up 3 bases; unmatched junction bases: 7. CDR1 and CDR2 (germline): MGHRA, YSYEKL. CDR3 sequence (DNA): TGCGCCAGCAGCCAAGAAGGGGCGGGAGGCAGCTACAATGAGCAGTTCTTC. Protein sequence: CASSQEGAGGSYNEQFF.

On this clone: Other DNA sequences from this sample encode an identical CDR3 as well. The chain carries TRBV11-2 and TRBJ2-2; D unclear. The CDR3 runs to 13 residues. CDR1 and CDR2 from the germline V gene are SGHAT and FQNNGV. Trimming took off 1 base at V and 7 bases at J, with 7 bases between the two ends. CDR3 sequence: CASSLVSGGELFF. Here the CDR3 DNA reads TGTGCCAGCAGCTTAGTCTCGGGCGGGGAGCTGTTTTTT.

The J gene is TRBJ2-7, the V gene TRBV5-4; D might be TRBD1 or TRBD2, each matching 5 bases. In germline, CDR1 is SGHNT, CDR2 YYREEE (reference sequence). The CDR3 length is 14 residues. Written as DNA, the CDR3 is TGTGCTACCAGAAGCGGACACGGGTATGTTGAGCAGTACTTC. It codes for CATRSGHGYVEQYF.

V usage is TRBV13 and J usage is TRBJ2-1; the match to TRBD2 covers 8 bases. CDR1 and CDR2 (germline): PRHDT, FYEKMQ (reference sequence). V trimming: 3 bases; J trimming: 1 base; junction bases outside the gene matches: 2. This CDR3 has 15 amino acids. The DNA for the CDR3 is TGTGCCAGCAGCTTTACTAGCGGATCCTACAATGAGCAGTTCTTC. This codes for CASSFTSGSYNEQFF. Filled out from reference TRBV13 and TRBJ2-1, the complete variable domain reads AAGVIQSPRHLIKEKRETATLKCYPIPRHDTVYWYQQGPGQDPQFLISFYEKMQSDKGSIPDRFSAQQFSDYHSELNMSSLELGDSALYFCASSFTSGSYNEQFFGPGTRLTVL.

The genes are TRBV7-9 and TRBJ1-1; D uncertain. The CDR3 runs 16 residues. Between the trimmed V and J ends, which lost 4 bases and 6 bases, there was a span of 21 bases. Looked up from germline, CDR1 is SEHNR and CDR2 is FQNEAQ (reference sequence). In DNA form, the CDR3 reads TGTGCCAGCAGCTCCCCCGGACTTTCGGCGGCCTCTGAAGCTTTCTTT. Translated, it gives CASSSPGLSAASEAFF.

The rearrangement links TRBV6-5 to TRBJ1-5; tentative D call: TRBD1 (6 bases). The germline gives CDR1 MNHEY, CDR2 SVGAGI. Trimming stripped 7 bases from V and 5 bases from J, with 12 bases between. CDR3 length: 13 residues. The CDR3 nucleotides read TGTGCCAGCATATCTTCAGGGGATCAGCCCCAGCATTTT. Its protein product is CASISSGDQPQHF.

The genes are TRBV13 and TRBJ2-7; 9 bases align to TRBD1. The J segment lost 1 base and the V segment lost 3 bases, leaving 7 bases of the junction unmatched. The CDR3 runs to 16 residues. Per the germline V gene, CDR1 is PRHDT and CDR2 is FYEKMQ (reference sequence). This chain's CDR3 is CASSFVTGTGSYEQYF. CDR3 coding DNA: TGTGCCAGCAGCTTCGTTACCGGGACAGGGTCCTACGAGCAGTACTTC. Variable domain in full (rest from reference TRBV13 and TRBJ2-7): AAGVIQSPRHLIKEKRETATLKCYPIPRHDTVYWYQQGPGQDPQFLISFYEKMQSDKGSIPDRFSAQQFSDYHSELNMSSLELGDSALYFCASSFVTGTGSYEQYFGPGTRLTVT.

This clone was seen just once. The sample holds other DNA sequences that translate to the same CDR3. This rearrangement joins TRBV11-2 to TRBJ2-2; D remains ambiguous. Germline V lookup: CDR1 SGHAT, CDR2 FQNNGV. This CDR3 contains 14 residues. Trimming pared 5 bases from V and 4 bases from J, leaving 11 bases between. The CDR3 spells CASSPGLGTGELFF. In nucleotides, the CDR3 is TGTGCCAGCAGCCCGGGTCTCGGCACCGGGGAGCTGTTTTTT.

CDR3: CASSLSVQGNYGYTF. The CDR3 nucleotides read TGTGCCAGCAGTTTATCGGTTCAGGGGAACTATGGCTACACCTTC. The rearrangement uses TRBV27 and TRBJ1-2; the D gene is possibly TRBD1 (6 bases). Between the trimmed V and J ends, which lost 0 bases and 2 bases, there was a span of 10 bases. Germline CDR1 and CDR2: MNHEY and SMNVEV (reference sequence). This CDR3 has 15 amino acids.

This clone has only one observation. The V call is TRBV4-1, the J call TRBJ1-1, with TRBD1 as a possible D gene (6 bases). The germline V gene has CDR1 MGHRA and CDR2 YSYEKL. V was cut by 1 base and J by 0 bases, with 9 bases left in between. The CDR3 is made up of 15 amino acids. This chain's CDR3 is CASSQGPGVNTEAFF. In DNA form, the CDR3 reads TGCGCCAGCAGCCAAGGTCCAGGGGTGAACACTGAAGCTTTCTTT.

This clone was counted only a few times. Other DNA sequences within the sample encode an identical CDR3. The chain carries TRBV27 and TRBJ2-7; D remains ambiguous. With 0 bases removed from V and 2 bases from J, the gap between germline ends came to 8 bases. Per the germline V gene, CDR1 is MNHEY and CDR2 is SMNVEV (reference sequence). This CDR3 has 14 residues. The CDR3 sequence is CASSLSGRTYEQYF. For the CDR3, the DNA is TGTGCCAGCAGTTTATCGGGCAGAACCTACGAGCAGTACTTC.

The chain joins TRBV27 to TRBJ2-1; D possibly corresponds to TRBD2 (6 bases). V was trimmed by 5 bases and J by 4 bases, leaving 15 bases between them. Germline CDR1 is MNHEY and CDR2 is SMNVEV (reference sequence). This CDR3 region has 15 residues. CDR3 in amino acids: CASSPGSGGYNEQFF. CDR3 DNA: TGTGCCAGCAGTCCCGGGAGCGGAGGGTACAATGAGCAGTTCTTC.

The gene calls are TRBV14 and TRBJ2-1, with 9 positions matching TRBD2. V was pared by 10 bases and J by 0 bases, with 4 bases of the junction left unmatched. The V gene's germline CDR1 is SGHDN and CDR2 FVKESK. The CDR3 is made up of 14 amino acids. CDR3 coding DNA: TGTGCCACCTCTAGCGGGAACTCCTACAATGAGCAGTTCTTC. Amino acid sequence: CATSSGNSYNEQFF.

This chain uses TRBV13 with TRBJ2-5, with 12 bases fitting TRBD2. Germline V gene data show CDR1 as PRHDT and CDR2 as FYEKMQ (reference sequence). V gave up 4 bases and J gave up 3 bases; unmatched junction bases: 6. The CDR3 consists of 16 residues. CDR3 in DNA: TGTGCCAGCAGCTATCGACTAGCGGGGGTCAAAGAGACCCAGTACTTC. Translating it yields CASSYRLAGVKETQYF. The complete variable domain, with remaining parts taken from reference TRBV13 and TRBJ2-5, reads AAGVIQSPRHLIKEKRETATLKCYPIPRHDTVYWYQQGPGQDPQFLISFYEKMQSDKGSIPDRFSAQQFSDYHSELNMSSLELGDSALYFCASSYRLAGVKETQYFGPGTRLLVL.

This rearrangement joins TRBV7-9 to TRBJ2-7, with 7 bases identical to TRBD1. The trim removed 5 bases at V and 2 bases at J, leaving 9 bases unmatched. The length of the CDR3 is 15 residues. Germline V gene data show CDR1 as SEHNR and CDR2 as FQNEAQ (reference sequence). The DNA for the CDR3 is TGTGCCAGCAGCGTAGGGACAGTATTTACCTACGAGCAGTACTTC. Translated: CASSVGTVFTYEQYF.

CDR3 in amino acids: CATSTGMGTGELFF. CDR3 nucleotide sequence: TGTGCCACCAGCACAGGGATGGGCACCGGGGAGCTGTTTTTT. V gene TRBV15 combines with J gene TRBJ2-2; D might be TRBD1 (5 bases). V was shortened by 4 bases and J by 4 bases, with 10 bases between the two germline ends. The CDR3 totals 14 residues. Germline V gives CDR1 LNHNV, CDR2 YYDKDF (reference sequence).

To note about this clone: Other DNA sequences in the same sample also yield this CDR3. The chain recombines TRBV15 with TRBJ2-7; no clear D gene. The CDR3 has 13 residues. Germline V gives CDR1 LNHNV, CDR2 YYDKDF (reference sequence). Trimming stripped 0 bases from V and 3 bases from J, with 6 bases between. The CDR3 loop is CATSRDLGYEQYF. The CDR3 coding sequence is TGTGCCACCAGCAGAGATCTGGGCTACGAGCAGTACTTC.

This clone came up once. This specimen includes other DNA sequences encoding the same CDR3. CDR3 in DNA: TGCAGTGCTAGAGTGGGAGAGCCCCAGCATTTT. Protein: CSARVGEPQHF. The chain joins TRBV20-1 to TRBJ1-5; no definite D call. CDR3 length: 11 amino acids. CDR1 is DFQATT and CDR2 is SNEGSKA in the germline V gene (reference sequence). V lost 1 base to trimming and J lost 8 bases, with 6 bases between them.

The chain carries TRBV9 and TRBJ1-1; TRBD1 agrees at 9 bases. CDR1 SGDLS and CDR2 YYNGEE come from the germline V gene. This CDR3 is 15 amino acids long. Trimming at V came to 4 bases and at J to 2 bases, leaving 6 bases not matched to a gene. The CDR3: CASSTTGGHNTEAFF. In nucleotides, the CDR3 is TGTGCCAGCAGCACCACAGGGGGCCATAACACTGAAGCTTTCTTT. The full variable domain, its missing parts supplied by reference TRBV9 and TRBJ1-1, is DSGVTQTPKHLITATGQRVTLRCSPRSGDLSVYWYQQSLDQGLQFLIQYYNGEERAKGNILERFSAQQFPDLHSELNLSSLELGDSALYFCASSTTGGHNTEAFFGQGTRLTVV.